The clone carrying this T cell receptor (beta chain) was observed a handful of times. As yet, its antigen is unknown. These data belong to a study of blood T cells in healthy people across ages. Regarding the study as a whole: TCR beta diversity, measured per million T cells, fell in a roughly linear way with age. Higher diversity, along with more naive CD4+ cells, distinguished long-lived donors from aged donors.

It was with a sample-barcoded 5' primer and a J-beta primer mix that a second PCR of roughly 6 to 12 cycles was run. TCRdb ran MiXCR on the 5' RACE reads and lists one entry per CDR3 protein. Of about 770,000 distinct CDR3 sequences detected, under 55% appear once; the ten largest clones hold about 21%. Peripheral blood samples of 7.5 to 10 milliliters were drawn from each donor. The CDR3 sequence is 18 residues long. V was clipped by 3 bases and J by 4 bases; unmatched bases: 16. CDR1 is MGHDK, CDR2 SYGVNS, per germline. The TCR originated in a man aged 60 to 75 in good health. The V gene is TRBV25-1, the J gene TRBJ2-5; 8 bases fit TRBD1. Material for sequencing was blood. The CDR3 bases are TGTGCCAGCAGTGACCTCGACAGGGGCCCGGGCATGGGAGAGACCCAGTACTTC. This encodes CASSDLDRGPGMGETQYF. The variable domain in full, completed from reference TRBV25-1 and TRBJ2-5, reads EADIYQTPRYLVIGTGKKITLECSQTMGHDKMYWYQQDPGMELHLIHYSYGVNSTEKGDLSSESTVSRIRTEHFPLTLESARPSHTSQYLCASSDLDRGPGMGETQYFGPGTRLLVL.